This TCR beta chain was captured by sequencing in a study of blood T cells in healthy people across ages. General observations from the study: Because donor CMV status was unknown, expanded clonotype changes were possibly confounded.

Per sample, extraction of total RNA gave at least 6 micrograms in every case. The CDR3 runs to 13 residues. Trimming pared 4 bases from V and 12 bases from J, leaving 16 bases between. Germline V gives CDR1 KGHSH, CDR2 LQKENI. The sample holds a few counts of this clonotype. Its antigen is undetermined. The authors ran a second PCR of 7 to 11 cycles using a sample-barcoded 5' primer and a J-beta primer mix. Samples each returned at least 2.5 million CDR3-containing paired-end reads. TCRdb processed the 5' RACE reads anew with MiXCR; each CDR3 protein has one entry. This table has approximately 850,000 distinct CDR3 sequences, 44% appearing once.

The chain couples TRBV18 to TRBJ2-4, with D unclear. This sequence was found in a man aged 55-75 years in good health. The sample consisted of blood. The CDR3 protein is CASSRNRDTSQYF. CDR3 bases: TGTGCCAGCTCACGGAACAGAGACACAAGTCAGTACTTC.